The T cell receptor (beta chain) described here comes from a study of blood T cell repertoires in COVID-19. Overall study context: Acute and convalescent COVID-19 specimens originated in the United States, Italy and Spain. Nucleic acid was either cDNA or gDNA, and it came from T cells, B-cell-depleted T cells, or PBMCs.

Germline CDR1 and CDR2: ENHRY and SYGVKD. The length of the CDR3 is 18 residues. After removal of 10 bases from V and 7 bases from J, the junction contained 15 bases not matched to a gene. Living in 24 US areas, the participants were between roughly 18 and 95 years of age. Generated by immunoSEQ multiplex PCR, the TCRdb table keeps only in-frame clones and is missing some. Among under 200,000 clones listed, 65% to 90% were seen once. The sequence was obtained from a woman in her sixties or seventies with acute COVID-19. The J gene is TRBJ2-2, the V gene TRBV10-3, with 16 bases fitting TRBD2. Sample: PBMCs or T cells enriched from blood (not recorded which). CDR3 sequence (DNA): TGTGCCAGCCGAACAACGGGACTAGCGGGGGGGCGTGGCGGGGAGCTGTTTTTT. It codes for CASRTTGLAGGRGGELFF.